This passage covers 21 T cell receptor beta chains from one sample sequenced in a study of OX40 agonist ivuxolimab in advanced cancers. Generated by immunoSEQ multiplex PCR, the TCRdb table keeps only in-frame clones and is missing some. The sample includes about 40,000 clones, 78% of them seen just once. The material sequenced was CD4+ or CD8+ T cells sorted from blood, taken in a trial of the OX40 agonist ivuxolimab. These receptors originate from an adult with an advanced solid tumor such as melanoma, head and neck, liver or kidney cancer.

The chain couples TRBV7-2 to TRBJ1-6; D is ambiguous. The V and J ends lost 3 bases and 13 bases respectively, with 22 bases between them. The CDR3 spans 16 residues. Looked up from germline, CDR1 is SGHTA and CDR2 is FQGNSA. CDR3 amino acids: CASSLNRAMNGSPLHF. The CDR3 nucleotides read TGTGCCAGCAGCTTGAACCGAGCGATGAATGGAAGTCCCCTCCACTTT.

The rearrangement links TRBV4-2 to TRBJ2-7; 12 nucleotides line up with TRBD2. The CDR3 contains 15 residues. V lost 1 base, J lost 4 bases, and 2 bases stayed unmatched. Germline-derived CDR1 and CDR2 are LGHNA and YNFKEQ. The CDR3 region has the DNA TGTGCCAGCAGCCAAGGGACTAGCGGGGCTTACGAGCAGTACTTC. Translation: CASSQGTSGAYEQYF.

V and J are TRBV5-5 and TRBJ2-7; D may match TRBD1 or TRBD2 (5 bases each). The V end was cut by 2 bases, the J end by 1 base, with 13 bases between. Looked up from germline, CDR1 is SGHKS and CDR2 is YYEKEE (reference sequence). The CDR3 loop spans 15 amino acids. The CDR3 region has the DNA TGTGCCAGCAGCTTTACCGGGACCGCGTCCTACGAGCAGTACTTC. Its translation: CASSFTGTASYEQYF.

This clone was counted only a few times. This chain connects TRBV19 to TRBJ1-2; D is unclear. The germline V gene encodes CDR1 LNHDA and CDR2 SQIVND (reference sequence). The CDR3 runs to 13 residues. With 0 bases removed from V and 2 bases from J, the gap between germline ends came to 4 bases. CDR3 amino acids: CASSIEQNYGYTF. The CDR3 nucleotides read TGTGCCAGTAGTATAGAACAGAACTATGGCTACACCTTC.

CDR3 nucleotides: TGTGCCAGCAAGGACAGGGTAGGAAATGAGCAGTTCTTC. As protein: CASKDRVGNEQFF. The V call is TRBV6-1, the J call TRBJ2-1; 8 nucleotides line up with TRBD1. The CDR3 is made up of 13 amino acids. From germline, CDR1 is MNHNS and CDR2 SASEGT. V was clipped by 7 bases and J by 7 bases; unmatched bases: 6.

This chain joins TRBV28 and TRBJ2-3; 7 positions match TRBD2. This CDR3 region has 15 residues. Trimming took 6 bases from V and 0 from J; bases not matched to a gene: 6. Germline CDR1 MDHEN, CDR2 SYDVKM. CDR3 amino acids: CASRGGTISTDTQYF. Here the CDR3 DNA reads TGTGCCAGCAGAGGAGGGACTATTAGCACAGATACGCAGTATTTT.

The CDR3, as DNA: TGCGCCAGCAGCCGGGACAGGGTTGGCTCCTACGAGCAGTACTTC. Translated, it gives CASSRDRVGSYEQYF. The J gene is TRBJ2-5, the V gene TRBV5-1; 9 bases align to TRBD1. The J call is in doubt because the DNA end fits TRBJ2-7 better. This CDR3 comprises 15 residues. Germline V gene data show CDR1 as SGHRS and CDR2 as YFSETQ.

On this clone itself: The same CDR3 can be traced to other DNA sequences in this sample. The chain uses TRBV4-3 and TRBJ1-1, with D unresolved. CDR1 and CDR2 (germline): LGHNA, YSLEER. The ends were cut back, 0 bases at V and 0 bases at J, with 5 bases in the middle. This CDR3 region has 14 residues. The CDR3 coding sequence is TGCGCCAGCAGCCAAGATCCCATGAACACTGAAGCTTTCTTT. Encoded protein: CASSQDPMNTEAFF.

The chain is built from TRBV5-6 and TRBJ2-2; TRBD1 agrees at 7 bases. From germline, CDR1 is SGHDT and CDR2 YYEEEE. The junction had 1 base not matched to a gene; V was cut back by 2 bases and J by 6 bases. The CDR3 runs to 13 residues. The CDR3 DNA reads TGTGCCAGCAGCTTAGGGGGCCCCGGGGAGCTGTTTTTT. Amino acid sequence: CASSLGGPGELFF.

CDR3 nucleotide sequence: TGCGCCAGCAGCTTGGACGAACCGAACACTGAAGCTTTCTTT. Amino acids: CASSLDEPNTEAFF. The rearrangement links TRBV5-1 to TRBJ1-1; D gene unclear. V was shortened by 0 bases and J by 1 base, with 7 bases between the two germline ends. The CDR3 is made up of 14 amino acids. Germline V lookup: CDR1 SGHRS, CDR2 YFSETQ.

The genes are TRBV2 and TRBJ2-7, with D maybe TRBD1 (6 bases). The CDR3 has 14 amino acids. CDR1 is SNHLY, CDR2 FYNNEI, per germline. V dropped 8 bases and J dropped 5 bases, with 19 bases sitting between them. CDR3: CASQRQALMDEQYF. The CDR3 nucleotides are TGTGCCAGCCAGAGACAGGCGTTAATGGACGAGCAGTACTTC.

V and J are TRBV7-9 and TRBJ2-1; tentatively, D is TRBD1 (5 bases). In germline, CDR1 is SEHNR, CDR2 FQNEAQ (reference sequence). The V end lost 5 bases, the J end lost 2 bases, and 19 bases lay between the germline ends. The CDR3 totals 17 residues. The CDR3 DNA sequence: TGTGCCAGCAGCCCGCCCGCTCGGTTGGGGCCCTACAATGAGCAGTTCTTC. This sequence encodes CASSPPARLGPYNEQFF.

This rearrangement joins TRBV7-2 to TRBJ2-5; D not resolved. Trimming left V 0 bases short and J 1 base short, with 12 bases between. This CDR3 has 16 residues. Germline V gene data show CDR1 as SGHTA and CDR2 as FQGNSA. In DNA, the CDR3 is TGTGCCAGCAGCTTAGCGGCCAGCCGAGGCCAAGAGACCCAGTACTTC. It specifies CASSLAASRGQETQYF.

The V gene is TRBV28, the J gene TRBJ2-1, with 8 bases that match TRBD1. The CDR3 runs to 15 residues. J lost 12 bases, V lost 3 bases, and 13 bases had no gene match. Germline CDR1 reads MDHEN; CDR2 reads SYDVKM. The CDR3 reads CASSFLRGPGTGQFF. The CDR3 DNA reads TGTGCCAGCAGTTTCCTCCGAGGGCCGGGGACAGGGCAGTTCTTC.

Concerning this clone: It is likely a read error, because the conserved phenylalanine at the end of the CDR3 is missing. The DNA is omitted, as the CDR3 cannot be located on it reliably, and the CDR3 follows TCRdb's listing. The V call is TRBV7-3, the J call TRBJ2-7; the table's D call, TRBD1, has no DNA check behind it. CDR1 SGHTA and CDR2 FQGTGA come from the germline V gene. The CDR3 adds up to 11 amino acids, both ends counted. CDR3 loop: CASSPGQGPVC.

The chain joins TRBV21-1 to TRBJ1-2; TRBD1, as called in the table, went unchecked against the DNA. TRBV21-1 corresponds to a pseudogene. The CDR3 totals 16 residues. CDR3 nucleotide sequence: TGTGCCAGCAGCAAAGTGAGAGGGGGTCAATTGGATGGCTACACCTTC. Protein sequence: CASSKVRGGQLDGYTF.

The chain combines TRBV5-1 with TRBJ2-7; 10 bases agree with TRBD2. Germline CDR1 and CDR2: SGHRS and YFSETQ. The CDR3 covers 15 residues. The trim removed 0 bases at V and 6 bases at J, leaving 6 bases unmatched. The DNA for the CDR3 is TGCGCCAGCAGCTTGGCTAGCGGGGGAATGGGCGAGCAGTACTTC. Protein: CASSLASGGMGEQYF.

There are a few counts of this clone. The V gene is TRBV9, the J gene TRBJ2-7; D uncertain. CDR1 is SGDLS and CDR2 is YYNGEE in the germline V gene. This CDR3 comprises 13 residues. V gave up 1 base and J gave up 7 bases, with 12 bases separating them. CDR3: CASSVYPSREQYF. DNA of the CDR3: TGTGCCAGCAGCGTATACCCCTCTAGGGAGCAGTACTTC.

This chain joins TRBV6-4 and TRBJ2-1; D possibly matches TRBD1 or TRBD2 (6 bases each). This CDR3 has 14 residues. Germline V gives CDR1 MRHNA, CDR2 SNTAGT. V was pared by 6 bases and J by 7 bases, with 16 bases between. The CDR3 DNA reads TGTGCCAGCAGCCCAGGGGAGGAAGCAAATGAGCAGTTCTTC. This gives the protein CASSPGEEANEQFF.

This clone appeared many times. The rearrangement uses TRBV27 and TRBJ1-5; a possible D gene is TRBD1 (6 bases). The CDR3 is made up of 14 amino acids. Trimming took off 3 bases at V and 5 bases at J, with 11 bases between the two ends. Germline V gene lookup returns CDR1 MNHEY and CDR2 SMNVEV (reference sequence). The DNA of the CDR3 is TGTGCCAGCAGTTTGTCGGCAGGGGATCAGCCCCAGCATTTT. It yields the protein CASSLSAGDQPQHF.

The J gene is TRBJ1-4, the V gene TRBV5-4; a possible D gene is TRBD1 (6 bases). This CDR3 comprises 16 residues. Per the germline V gene, CDR1 is SGHNT and CDR2 is YYREEE (reference sequence). V was clipped by 2 bases and J by 5 bases, with 16 bases between them. CDR3: CASSLKTTTGNEKLFF. Here the CDR3 DNA reads TGTGCCAGCAGCTTAAAAACAACGACAGGAAATGAAAAACTGTTTTTT.